Each of the 28 T cell receptor beta chains below was sequenced from the same sample in a study of blood T cell repertoires in COVID-19. TCRdb's copy holds only in-frame clones and misses some; the assay was immunoSEQ multiplex PCR. The sample lists about 160,000 clones; about 90% were seen once. The sequenced material came from peripheral blood. The source is a man older than 75 with acute or convalescent COVID-19.

The chain links TRBV28 to TRBJ1-4, with TRBD1 identical over 8 bases. The CDR3 consists of 13 residues. CDR1 and CDR2 (germline): MDHEN, SYDVKM. J gave up 10 bases and V 6 bases, and 7 bases lay outside the gene matches. The CDR3, as DNA: TGTGCCAGCAGCTCAGGACAGGGAGGAAAACTGTTTTTT. Protein sequence: CASSSGQGGKLFF.

V gene TRBV12-3 or TRBV12-4 combines with J gene TRBJ2-7; 7 bases agree with TRBD1. V trimming: 5 bases; J trimming: 4 bases; junction bases outside the gene matches: 2. The CDR3 is made up of 12 amino acids. CDR3 sequence: CASSPGQYEQYF. The CDR3 nucleotides are TGTGCCAGCAGTCCGGGACAGTACGAGCAGTACTTC.

This chain uses TRBV19 with TRBJ2-7; unclear D gene. The CDR3 runs to 14 residues. The V gene lost 5 bases and the J gene lost 3 bases, with 14 bases spanning the gap. The germline V gene has CDR1 LNHDA and CDR2 SQIVND (reference sequence). DNA for the CDR3: TGTGCCAGTAGTTCACGACTGGGTAACTACGAGCAGTACTTC. Translation: CASSSRLGNYEQYF.

The rearrangement uses TRBV7-8 and TRBJ2-3; TRBD1 matches 8 bases. CDR1 SGHVS and CDR2 FQNEAQ come from the germline V gene. J gave up 5 bases and V 3 bases, and 10 bases lay outside the gene matches. The CDR3 has 16 amino acids. This CDR3 reads CASSLAQGALVDTQYF. CDR3 sequence (DNA): TGTGCCAGCAGCTTGGCCCAGGGGGCTCTTGTAGATACGCAGTATTTT.

The genes are TRBV30 and TRBJ2-1; the D gene is possibly TRBD2 (5 bases). The CDR3 has 12 amino acids. The germline V gene has CDR1 GTSNPN and CDR2 SVGIG (reference sequence). V lost 1 base and J 6 bases, leaving 7 bases between the germline ends. In DNA, the CDR3 is TGTGCCTGGAGTGACGGGGTCAATGAGCAGTTCTTC. This sequence encodes CAWSDGVNEQFF.

V gene TRBV10-3 combines with J gene TRBJ2-2; D may be TRBD1 (6 bases). V shed 6 bases and J shed 4 bases, with 18 bases lying between them. CDR1 is ENHRY, CDR2 SYGVKD, per germline. The CDR3 has 16 amino acids. The CDR3, as DNA: TGTGCCATCAGCTCGACTGAGCGCAGGGGCACCGGGGAGCTGTTTTTT. Protein sequence: CAISSTERRGTGELFF.

For this clone: Other nucleotide sequences from this sample produce the same CDR3. The chain is built from TRBV6-5 and TRBJ1-5; TRBD1 matches 9 bases. After removal of 6 bases from V and 3 bases from J, the junction contained 3 bases not matched to a gene. CDR1 MNHEY and CDR2 SVGAGI come from the germline V gene. The CDR3 length is 14 residues. The DNA for the CDR3 is TGTGCCAGCAGGGGACAGGGTAACAATCAGCCCCAGCATTTT. Its translation: CASRGQGNNQPQHF.

This chain links TRBV3-1 (or the pseudogene TRBV3-2) with TRBJ2-1; 8 nucleotides agree with TRBD1. The CDR3 totals 17 residues. Germline lookup yields CDR1 LGHDT and CDR2 YNNKEL (reference sequence). Unmatched junction bases numbered 13, after V lost 3 bases and J lost 6 bases. The CDR3 protein is CASSHAFRTGLFNEQFF. DNA for the CDR3: TGTGCCAGCAGCCACGCCTTTAGGACAGGGCTCTTCAATGAGCAGTTCTTC.

The chain carries TRBV24-1 and TRBJ2-3; possibly TRBD1 for D (6 bases). Germline CDR1 is KGHDR and CDR2 is SFDVKD. The V and J ends lost 4 bases and 2 bases respectively, with 12 bases between them. This CDR3 region has 15 residues. In DNA form, the CDR3 reads TGTGCCACCAGTGAGCGGACAGCCAACACAGATACGCAGTATTTT. Its protein is CATSERTANTDTQYF.

Written as DNA, the CDR3 is TGTGCCAGCAGTTTAAGGACTAGCGGAACAGATACGCAGTATTTT. Its translation is CASSLRTSGTDTQYF. This chain links TRBV27 with TRBJ2-3, with 10 positions matching TRBD2. The V gene's germline CDR1 is MNHEY and CDR2 SMNVEV (reference sequence). This CDR3 is 15 amino acids long. The V gene end was trimmed by 2 bases and the J gene end by 3 bases; junction bases not matched to a gene: 2.

This chain connects TRBV24-1 to TRBJ2-7, with 10 bases matching TRBD1. Per germline, CDR1 KGHDR and CDR2 SFDVKD. J gave up 2 bases and V 4 bases, and 7 bases lay outside the gene matches. CDR3 size: 16 residues. The CDR3 bases are TGTGCCACCAGTGAGGCACCGGGACAGGGGACCTACGAGCAGTACTTC. Encoded protein: CATSEAPGQGTYEQYF.

The CDR3 bases are TGTGCCAGTAGCAGAGGACAGGGCTACCCCTACGAGCAGTACTTC. This translates into CASSRGQGYPYEQYF. The chain uses TRBV19 and TRBJ2-7; 8 bases are shared with TRBD1. The V gene's germline CDR1 is LNHDA and CDR2 SQIVND (reference sequence). The V gene end was trimmed by 6 bases and the J gene end by 2 bases; junction bases not matched to a gene: 9. The CDR3 is 15 residues long.

To note about this clone: The same CDR3 arises from other DNA sequences in this sample as well. The rearrangement joins TRBV7-2 to TRBJ2-5, with D maybe TRBD2 (5 bases). The CDR3 extends over 13 amino acids. The germline V and J ends were trimmed by 5 bases and 4 bases, with 11 bases remaining between them. Germline lookup yields CDR1 SGHTA and CDR2 FQGNSA. The CDR3, as DNA: TGTGCCAGCAGCCCCCGGAGCGGAGAGACCCAGTACTTC. Residues: CASSPRSGETQYF. The full variable domain, completed using reference TRBV7-2 and TRBJ2-5, is GAGVSQSPSNKVTEKGKDVELRCDPISGHTALYWYRQSLGQGLEFLIYFQGNSAPDKSGLPSDRFSAERTGGSVSTLTIQRTQQEDSAVYLCASSPRSGETQYFGPGTRLLVL.

V and J are TRBV21-1 and TRBJ2-2; the table's D call, TRBD2, has no DNA check behind it. TRBV21-1 is assigned pseudogene status. This CDR3 comprises 13 residues. The CDR3 region has the DNA TGTGCCAGCAGGACGGGGAACACCGGGGAGCTGTTTTTT. Residues: CASRTGNTGELFF.

Here the CDR3 reads CASSPQVPGANVLTF. CDR3 DNA: TGTGCCAGTAGTCCCCAGGTCCCTGGGGCCAACGTCCTGACTTTC. J is TRBJ2-6 and V is TRBV19; no firm D call. The length of the CDR3 is 15 residues. V was pared by 5 bases and J by 2 bases, with 10 bases between. Germline V gives CDR1 LNHDA, CDR2 SQIVND (reference sequence).

The table lists this clone with a count of one. V usage is TRBV30 and J usage is TRBJ1-2; D perhaps matches TRBD1 (6 bases). The CDR3 is 13 amino acids. V dropped 1 base and J dropped 3 bases, with 9 bases sitting between them. Germline V gives CDR1 GTSNPN, CDR2 SVGIG (reference sequence). The CDR3 loop is CAWSGSGDYGYTF. The CDR3 coding sequence is TGTGCCTGGAGTGGGTCAGGGGACTATGGCTACACCTTC. The entire variable domain, with the rest obtained from reference TRBV30 and TRBJ1-2, is as follows: SQTIHQWPATLVQPVGSPLSLECTVEGTSNPNLYWYRQAAGRGLQLLFYSVGIGQISSEVPQNLSASRPQDRQFILSSKKLLLSDSGFYLCAWSGSGDYGYTFGSGTRLTVV.

As concerns this clone: This same CDR3 is encoded by further DNA sequences in the sample. V usage is TRBV12-3 or TRBV12-4 and J usage is TRBJ1-2, with D possibly TRBD1 on 6 matching bases. The V gene lost 3 bases and the J gene lost 4 bases, with 9 bases spanning the gap. The CDR3 spans 13 residues. The CDR3: CASSLDSFYGYTF. DNA for the CDR3: TGTGCCAGCAGTTTGGACAGCTTCTATGGCTACACCTTC.

J is TRBJ2-7 and V is TRBV20-1, with D unresolved. Germline V gives CDR1 DFQATT, CDR2 SNEGSKA (reference sequence). V lost 3 bases and J lost 5, with 14 bases in between. The CDR3 is 13 residues long. This CDR3 is CSASIRVTNEQYF. CDR3 in DNA: TGCAGTGCTAGTATCCGGGTTACAAACGAGCAGTACTTC.

The V call is TRBV15, the J call TRBJ2-7, with 8 bases lining up with TRBD2. In germline, CDR1 is LNHNV, CDR2 YYDKDF (reference sequence). The ends lost 5 bases at V and 0 bases at J; junction bases unmatched: 6. CDR3 length equals 15 residues. CDR3 DNA: TGTGCCACCAGCCTAGGGGGGACTAGCTCCTACGAGCAGTACTTC. It codes for CATSLGGTSSYEQYF. The entire variable domain, with the rest obtained from reference TRBV15 and TRBJ2-7, is as follows: DAMVIQNPRYQVTQFGKPVTLSCSQTLNHNVMYWYQQKSSQAPKLLFHYYDKDFNNEADTPDNFQSRRPNTSFCFLDIRSPGLGDTAMYLCATSLGGTSSYEQYFGPGTRLTVT.

This clone has only one observation. The chain has TRBV7-2 and TRBJ2-1, with TRBD2 matching 8 bases. Trimming removed 5 bases from V and 10 bases from J; junction bases left unmatched: 7. Germline V gene lookup returns CDR1 SGHTA and CDR2 FQGNSA. This CDR3 has 13 amino acids. The CDR3 region has the DNA TGTGCCAGCAGCCCTGGACTAGCAGGGGAGCAGTTCTTC. Amino acids: CASSPGLAGEQFF.

The rearrangement uses TRBV9 and TRBJ2-7; D unresolved. Germline V gene data show CDR1 as SGDLS and CDR2 as YYNGEE. The CDR3 is 13 residues long. V was trimmed by 0 bases and J by 1 base, leaving 5 bases between them. The CDR3 nucleotides are TGTGCCAGCAGCGTAGATCCATCCTACGAGCAGTACTTC. Its translation: CASSVDPSYEQYF.

This clone was counted a few times. The chain combines TRBV30 with TRBJ1-4; D call uncertain. This CDR3 region has 13 residues. V dropped 4 bases and J dropped 4 bases, with 10 bases sitting between them. Germline V CDR1 and CDR2: GTSNPN, SVGIG (reference sequence). In nucleotides, the CDR3 is TGTGCCTGGAAGTTGGAGTTTAATGAAAAACTGTTTTTT. This encodes CAWKLEFNEKLFF.

In this sample, this clone turned up once. The J gene is TRBJ1-1, the V gene TRBV5-1, with TRBD1 identical over 8 bases. With 7 bases clipped from V and 10 bases from J, the junction kept 15 bases outside the gene matches. The germline V gene encodes CDR1 SGHRS and CDR2 YFSETQ. The CDR3 contains 14 residues. CDR3 residues: CASYDPGQGGRAFF. The CDR3 DNA follows: TGCGCCAGCTATGACCCAGGACAGGGCGGTCGAGCTTTCTTT.

V is TRBV5-4 and J is TRBJ2-7; 11 nucleotides align to TRBD2. The CDR3 runs 15 residues. V was pared by 4 bases and J by 5 bases, with 8 bases of the junction left unmatched. Germline V gene data show CDR1 as SGHNT and CDR2 as YYREEE (reference sequence). For the CDR3, the DNA is TGTGCCAGCAGCCCTAAACTAGCGGGAGATCACGAGCAGTACTTC. It codes for CASSPKLAGDHEQYF.

V gene TRBV2 combines with J gene TRBJ2-3; 12 bases are shared with TRBD2. The V segment lost 5 bases and the J segment 6 bases; nucleotides outside the gene matches: 15. The germline CDR1 and CDR2 sequences are SNHLY and FYNNEI. CDR3 size: 18 residues. The CDR3 DNA reads TGTGCCAGCAGTTTGGGACACTCGACTAGCGGGAGATCTGATACGCAGTATTTT. Its translation is CASSLGHSTSGRSDTQYF.

The J gene is TRBJ1-5, the V gene TRBV5-1; perhaps TRBD1 as D (5 bases). The CDR3 has 13 amino acids. Between the trimmed V and J ends, which lost 0 bases and 7 bases, there was a span of 8 bases. Germline V gene lookup returns CDR1 SGHRS and CDR2 YFSETQ. For the CDR3, the DNA is TGCGCCAGCAGCTTGGAGGGGTCGCAGCCCCAGCATTTT. Amino acid sequence: CASSLEGSQPQHF.

This rearrangement joins TRBV6-5 to TRBJ2-1; D possibly corresponds to TRBD1 (6 bases). Germline loops: CDR1 MNHEY, CDR2 SVGAGI. V dropped 9 bases and J dropped 10 bases, with 22 bases sitting between them. CDR3 size: 14 residues. The CDR3 region has the DNA TGTGCCAGAAACCCAGGGGAGTGGGGGATAGAGCAGTTCTTC. It is translated as CARNPGEWGIEQFF.

The chain couples TRBV15 to TRBJ2-1, with 7 bases aligning to TRBD2. The CDR3 length is 15 residues. Trimming removed 3 bases from V and 5 bases from J; junction bases left unmatched: 7. Germline CDR1 LNHNV, CDR2 YYDKDF (reference sequence). The CDR3 sequence is CATSSAGGRDNEQFF. CDR3 coding DNA: TGTGCCACCAGCAGTGCCGGCGGGAGAGACAATGAGCAGTTCTTC.